Sequencing of this TCR beta chain was carried out in a study of spatial heterogeneity in lung cancer. As for the study in general: Detection of beta-chain sequences consistently exceeded that of alpha-chain sequences.

Described time point: sample taken at primary tumor resection. Whole RNA from tumor, nontumor lung or frozen PBMC was sequenced unsorted. One entry per CDR3 protein results from TCRdb running MiXCR on the 5' RACE reads. The sample includes tens of thousands of distinct CDR3 sequences, around 12% of them seen just once. V was trimmed by 8 bases and J by 0 bases, leaving 18 bases between them. From germline, CDR1 is SQVTM and CDR2 ANQGSEA. This CDR3 region has 15 residues. The table lists this clonotype with many counts. The chain joins TRBV29-1 to TRBJ2-3; D is uncertain. This receptor was taken from a male donor with early-stage non-small cell lung cancer. This specimen was PBMCs, taken at surgery. The CDR3 nucleotides read TGCAGCTGCCCTTTGAGAGGCCCGAGCACAGATACGCAGTATTTT. Its translation: CSCPLRGPSTDTQYF.